The entry that follows covers one T cell receptor beta chain sequence. V lost 6 bases to trimming and J lost 1 base, with 14 bases between them. Per germline, CDR1 MNHEY and CDR2 SVGEGT. CDR3 size: 15 residues. As originally analysed: Estimated nucleated cell counts came from reference gene primer amplification. Only in-frame clones appear in the TCRdb table, and some are missing; sequencing was by immunoSEQ multiplex PCR. V, J and clone size were drawn from that table, and D and trimming were deduced from the DNA. The data contain roughly 92,000 clones, over 75% of them singletons. These data originate in a study of blood T cell repertoires in COVID-19. For the study at large: The United States, Italy and Spain provided the acute and convalescent COVID-19 samples. In each case, the material was cDNA or gDNA derived from T cells, B-cell-depleted T cells, or PBMCs.

This rearrangement joins TRBV6-2 or TRBV6-3 to TRBJ2-3; D gene ambiguous. Source material: peripheral blood. The clonotype originates from a human donor with acute or convalescent COVID-19. The donor label of this sample is uncertain. CDR3 region: CASSPLKGGTDTQYF. The CDR3 DNA is TGTGCCAGCAGCCCACTAAAAGGCGGCACAGATACGCAGTATTTT.